This TCR beta chain is drawn from a study of T cell responses to AZD1222 COVID-19 vaccine (dated by TCRdb to about 2021). General notes on the study: TCR sequencing was performed for more than 230 trial participants, of whom about 210 were given two doses of AZD1222 and approximately 25 were given two doses of MenACWY control vaccine. Trial participants were enrolled by age into subgroups of 18-55, 56-69 and 70-plus years, and around 140, 26 and 57 TCR-sequenced participants, respectively, were included in these subgroups.

As to this clone: Its target antigen remains unknown. Nothing much larger sits one base from this clone, and base qualities are not available.

The CDR3 regions of human TCRbeta chains were subjected to immunosequencing. As for the original processing: TCRs in the repertoires were compared against a reference library of SARS-CoV-2-specific TCRs that had been generated with the MIRA antigen-specificity platform. Breadth meant the fraction of unique TCRs that were SARS-CoV-2-associated, whereas depth meant the fraction of total T cells that were SARS-CoV-2-associated. Using the MIRA data, every spike-specific TCR was mapped to the spike region that the TCR reacted to and assigned to either a CD4 or a CD8 class. Log10-transformed breadth and depth values were compared by one-way ANOVA with Sidak's multiple comparisons tests. TCRdb took this table from immuneACCESS and kept in-frame rearrangements with V and J called. Such tables lack part of the clones; where checked against another copy, unresolved V genes explain under half of the gap, and the rest is unexplained. V, J and clone size are taken as reported in that table, and D and trimming were inferred from the DNA itself. The sample includes roughly 70,000 clones, with roughly 85% observed a single time. About 6% of the sample is held by the ten biggest clonotypes.

Study-wide conclusions, independent of this receptor: Only five to seven AZD1222 recipients were SARS-CoV-2 seropositive at baseline, limiting conclusions about previously exposed vaccinees. In the small 56-69-year group, the increase in depth fell short of significance, most likely because of low power. Reportedly, almost half of the unique spike-specific TCRs recognized epitopes lying outside the regions that are mutated in the B.1.351 and B.1.1.7 variants. Spike-specific TCR breadth and depth rose significantly after two AZD1222 doses compared with day 0 and with MenACWY recipients. The vaccine-associated CD4 TCRs covered the entire spike protein, and the dominant responses fell in regions 160-218 and 743-854. Most participants were white British and females outnumbered males, and the authors suggested that clonal diversity may have been underestimated. Because no samples from the day 14 peak response were available, repertoires could be characterized only after the peak T cell response.

The germline V gene gives CDR1 as MDHEN and CDR2 as SYDVKM. The CDR3 measures 14 amino acids from cysteine to phenylalanine. Only the CDR3 part of the read is kept: 42 bases, read in frame from the first base. Deletion took 8 bases off V and 0 bases off J, with a span of 8 bases between the germline ends. This specimen's time point label, per the study, means: about 28 days (+/-7) after the second vaccine dose. AZD1222 recipients whose second dose came at about 4 weeks and those whose second dose came at about 12 weeks were combined into one group, since spike-specific TCR depth and breadth did not differ between the two schedules. The vaccinee samples were drawn from two UK trials, COV001 and COV002, one of which was a single-blind randomized controlled phase 2/3 trial testing AZD1222 (ChAdOx1 nCoV-19) in healthy adults. Trial participant PBMC samples were collected at day 0 and day 28 after the second dose for TCRbeta chain sequencing.

In this chain, TRBV28 is recombined with TRBJ1-6; no D segment can be confidently identified. The sequence came from an adult who received the AZD1222 COVID-19 vaccine. The sequenced sample was peripheral blood, obtained 28 days after the second AZD1222 dose. The CDR3 reads CASFESSYNSPLHF. The nucleotide sequence is TGTGCCAGCTTTGAGAGCTCCTATAATTCACCCCTCCACTTT.